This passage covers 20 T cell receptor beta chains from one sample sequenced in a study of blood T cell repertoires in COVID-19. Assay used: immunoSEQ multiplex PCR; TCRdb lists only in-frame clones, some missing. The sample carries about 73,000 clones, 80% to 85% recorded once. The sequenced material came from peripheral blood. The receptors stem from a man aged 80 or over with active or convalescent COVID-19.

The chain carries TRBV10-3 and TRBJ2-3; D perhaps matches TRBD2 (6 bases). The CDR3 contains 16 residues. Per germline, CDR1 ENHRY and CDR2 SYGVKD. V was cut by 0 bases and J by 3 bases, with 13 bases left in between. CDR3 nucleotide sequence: TGTGCCATCAGTGAGTCAATAGCGGAGGGGACAGATACGCAGTATTTT. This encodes CAISESIAEGTDTQYF.

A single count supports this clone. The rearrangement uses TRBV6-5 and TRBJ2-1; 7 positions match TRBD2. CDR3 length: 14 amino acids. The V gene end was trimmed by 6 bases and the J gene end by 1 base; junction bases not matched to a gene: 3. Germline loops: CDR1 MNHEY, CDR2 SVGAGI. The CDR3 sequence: CASRRESSYNEQFF. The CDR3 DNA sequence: TGTGCCAGCAGGCGGGAGTCGTCCTACAATGAGCAGTTCTTC.

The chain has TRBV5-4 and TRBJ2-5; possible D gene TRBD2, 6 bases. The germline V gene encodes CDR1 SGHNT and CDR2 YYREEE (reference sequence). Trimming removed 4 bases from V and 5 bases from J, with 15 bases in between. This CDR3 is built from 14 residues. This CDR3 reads CASSRWTAGETQYF. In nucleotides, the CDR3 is TGTGCCAGCAGCCGATGGACGGCGGGGGAGACCCAGTACTTC.

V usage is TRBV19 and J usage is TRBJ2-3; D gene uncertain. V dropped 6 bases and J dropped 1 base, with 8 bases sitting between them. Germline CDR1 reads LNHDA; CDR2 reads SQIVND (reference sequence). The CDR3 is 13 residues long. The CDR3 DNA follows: TGTGCCAGTAGAGTGACTGGCACAGATACGCAGTATTTT. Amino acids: CASRVTGTDTQYF.

DNA of the CDR3: TGTGCCAGCTCACCCTCGGGACAGGGAGAAGGCTACACCTTC. It encodes CASSPSGQGEGYTF. The chain links TRBV18 to TRBJ1-2; 9 bases align to TRBD1. The CDR3 has 14 amino acids. Trimming at V came to 3 bases and at J to 8 bases, leaving 7 bases not matched to a gene. Germline lookup yields CDR1 KGHSH and CDR2 LQKENI.

The CDR3 DNA reads as TGCGCCAGCAACGACAGGGCGAACACTGAAGCTTTCTTT. Translating gives CASNDRANTEAFF. The chain combines TRBV5-1 with TRBJ1-1, with 7 bases that match TRBD1. The CDR3 length is 13 residues. V lost 6 bases and J lost 1; bases outside the gene matches: 3. Germline values: CDR1 SGHRS, CDR2 YFSETQ.

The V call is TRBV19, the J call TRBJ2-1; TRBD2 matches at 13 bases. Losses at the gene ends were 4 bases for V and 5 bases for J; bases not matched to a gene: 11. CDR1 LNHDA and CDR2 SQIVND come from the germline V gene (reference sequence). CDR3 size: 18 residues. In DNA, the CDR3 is TGTGCCAGTAGTACTAGGACTAGCGGGGGAGTAATAAACAATGAGCAGTTCTTC. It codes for CASSTRTSGGVINNEQFF.

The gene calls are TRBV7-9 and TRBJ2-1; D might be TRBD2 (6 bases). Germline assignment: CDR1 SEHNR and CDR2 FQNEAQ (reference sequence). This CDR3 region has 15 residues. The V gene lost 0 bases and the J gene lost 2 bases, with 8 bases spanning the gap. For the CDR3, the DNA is TGTGCCAGCAGCTTAGCCGGGGGACCCTACAATGAGCAGTTCTTC. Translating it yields CASSLAGGPYNEQFF. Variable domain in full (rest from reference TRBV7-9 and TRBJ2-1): DTGVSQNPRHKITKRGQNVTFRCDPISEHNRLYWYRQTLGQGPEFLTYFQNEAQLEKSRLLSDRFSAERPKGSFSTLEIQRTEQGDSAMYLCASSLAGGPYNEQFFGPGTRLTVL.

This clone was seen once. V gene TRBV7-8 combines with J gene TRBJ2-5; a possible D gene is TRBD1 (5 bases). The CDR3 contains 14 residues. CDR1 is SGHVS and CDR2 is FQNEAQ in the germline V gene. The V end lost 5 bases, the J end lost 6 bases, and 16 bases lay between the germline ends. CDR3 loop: CASSPWRLGQTQYF. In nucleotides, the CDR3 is TGTGCCAGCAGCCCATGGAGACTGGGGCAGACCCAGTACTTC.

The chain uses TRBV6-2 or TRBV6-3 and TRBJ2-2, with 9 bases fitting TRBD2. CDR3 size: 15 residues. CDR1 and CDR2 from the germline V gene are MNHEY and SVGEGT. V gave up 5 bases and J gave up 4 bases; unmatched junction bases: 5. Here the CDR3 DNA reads TGTGCCAGCAGTCTTGCGGGGGGGCGCACCGGGGAGCTGTTTTTT. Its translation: CASSLAGGRTGELFF.

The CDR3 DNA is TGTGCCAGCAGCTCGACACGGCATACGTATTTT. Encoded protein: CASSSTRHTYF. This chain links TRBV11-2 with TRBJ2-3; D is undetermined. Germline loops: CDR1 SGHAT, CDR2 FQNNGV. There are 11 residues in the CDR3. With 4 bases removed from V and 14 bases from J, the gap between germline ends came to 13 bases. Based on the CDR3 plus reference TRBV11-2 and TRBJ2-3, the full variable domain is EAGVAQSPRYKIIEKRQSVAFWCNPISGHATLYWYQQILGQGPKLLIQFQNNGVVDDSQLPKDRFSAERLKGVDSTLKIQPAKLEDSAVYLCASSSTRHTYFGPGTRLTVL.

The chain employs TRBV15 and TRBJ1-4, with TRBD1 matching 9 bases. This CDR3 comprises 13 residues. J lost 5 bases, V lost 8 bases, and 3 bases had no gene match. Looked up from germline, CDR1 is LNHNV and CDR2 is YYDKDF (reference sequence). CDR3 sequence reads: CATGTGLNEKLFF. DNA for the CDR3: TGTGCCACCGGGACAGGGCTAAATGAAAAACTGTTTTTT.

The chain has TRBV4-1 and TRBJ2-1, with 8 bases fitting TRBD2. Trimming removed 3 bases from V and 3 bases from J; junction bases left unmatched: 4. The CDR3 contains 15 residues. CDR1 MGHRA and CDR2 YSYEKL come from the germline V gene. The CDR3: CASSHTGGGYNEQFF. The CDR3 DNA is TGCGCCAGCAGCCACACCGGGGGGGGCTACAATGAGCAGTTCTTC.

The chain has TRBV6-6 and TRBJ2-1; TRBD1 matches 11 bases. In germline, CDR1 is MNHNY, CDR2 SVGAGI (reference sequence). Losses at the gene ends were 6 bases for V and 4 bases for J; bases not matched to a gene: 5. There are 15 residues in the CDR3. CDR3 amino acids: CASREGQGGYNEQFF. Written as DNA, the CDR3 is TGTGCCAGCAGAGAGGGACAGGGGGGATACAATGAGCAGTTCTTC.

The CDR3, as DNA: TGTGCCAGTAGTCGGGACAGTTTTAATTCACCCCTCCACTTT. Translating it yields CASSRDSFNSPLHF. The chain is built from TRBV19 and TRBJ1-6; 7 bases map to TRBD1. V was clipped by 5 bases and J by 6 bases; unmatched bases: 4. Germline V gene lookup returns CDR1 LNHDA and CDR2 SQIVND (reference sequence). The CDR3 is 14 amino acids. The full variable domain, completed using reference TRBV19 and TRBJ1-6, is DGGITQSPKYLFRKEGQNVTLSCEQNLNHDAMYWYRQDPGQGLRLIYYSQIVNDFQKGDIAEGYSVSREKKESFPLTVTSAQKNPTAFYLCASSRDSFNSPLHFGNGTRLTVT.

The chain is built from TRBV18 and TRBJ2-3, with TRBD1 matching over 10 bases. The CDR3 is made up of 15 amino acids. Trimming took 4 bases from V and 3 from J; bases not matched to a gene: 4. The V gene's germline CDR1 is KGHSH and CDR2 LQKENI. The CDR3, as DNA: TGTGCCAGCTCACAGGACAGGGGGATAACAGATACGCAGTATTTT. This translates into CASSQDRGITDTQYF.

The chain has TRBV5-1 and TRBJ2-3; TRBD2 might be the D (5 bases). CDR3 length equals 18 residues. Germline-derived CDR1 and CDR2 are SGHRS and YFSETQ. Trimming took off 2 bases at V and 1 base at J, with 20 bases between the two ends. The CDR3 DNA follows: TGCGCCAGCAGCTTTAGTATGAGAGGGAGCGCTCGCACAGATACGCAGTATTTT. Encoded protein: CASSFSMRGSARTDTQYF.

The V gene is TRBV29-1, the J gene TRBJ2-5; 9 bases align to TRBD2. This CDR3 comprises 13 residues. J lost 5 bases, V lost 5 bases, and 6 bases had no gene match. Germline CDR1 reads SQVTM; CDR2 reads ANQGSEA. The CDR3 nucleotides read TGCAGCGTTCGGGGCGGGAGGGGCGAGACCCAGTACTTC. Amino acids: CSVRGGRGETQYF.

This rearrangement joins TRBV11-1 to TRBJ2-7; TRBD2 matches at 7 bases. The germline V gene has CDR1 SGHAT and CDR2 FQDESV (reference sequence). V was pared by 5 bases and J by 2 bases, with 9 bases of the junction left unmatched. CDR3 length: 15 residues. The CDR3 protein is CASSTGGLPTYEQYF. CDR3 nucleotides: TGTGCCAGCAGCACGGGGGGACTCCCTACCTACGAGCAGTACTTC.

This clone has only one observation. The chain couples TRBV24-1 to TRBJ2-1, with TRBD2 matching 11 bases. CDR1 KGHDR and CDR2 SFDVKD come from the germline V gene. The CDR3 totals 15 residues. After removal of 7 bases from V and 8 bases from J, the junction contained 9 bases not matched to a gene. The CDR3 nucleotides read TGTGCCACCAGCCTAGGGACTAGCGGTACGGATGAGCAGTTCTTC. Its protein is CATSLGTSGTDEQFF.